This T cell receptor (beta chain) was captured by sequencing in a study of blood T cell repertoires in COVID-19. Study-wide background: The origin of the acute and convalescent COVID-19 samples was the United States, Italy and Spain. PBMCs, B-cell-depleted T cells, or T cells provided the cDNA or gDNA that made up the material.

In the original workflow: Reference gene primer amplification in the assay estimated nucleated cell counts. The protocol was immunoSEQ multiplex PCR, while the TCRdb copy is restricted to in-frame clones and leaves out a portion. The V and J calls and the clone size are those of that table, but D and trimming were determined from the DNA. This sample has over 45,000 clones, with 75% to 85% found just once. The CDR3 extends over 13 amino acids. The germline V gene encodes CDR1 MNHNS and CDR2 SASEGT. The V and J ends lost 6 bases and 2 bases, in that order; junction bases with no gene match: 4. This receptor was identified in a human donor in a cohort sampled during active COVID-19. The rearrangement joins TRBV6-1 to TRBJ2-7, with 7 bases matching TRBD1. Sequenced input: peripheral blood. CDR3 coding DNA: TGTGCCAGCAGCGACAGGGTCACCTACGAGCAGTACTTC. It codes for CASSDRVTYEQYF.